These T cell receptor beta chains were read from a single sample in a study of T-cell memory formation after mild COVID-19. MiXCR, run by TCRdb on the 5' RACE reads, gives a single entry per CDR3 protein. The table has 400,000 to 500,000 distinct CDR3 sequences, around 20% seen once. Source material: PBMCs or a T cell subset sorted from them (not recorded which). The receptors come from an adult woman who had mild COVID-19 (a few samples of this study predate the infection). Cell type and time point are not known. Each CDR3 is given without its conserved first and last residue. D genes are given only for firm matches.

V gene	D gene	J gene	CDR3 protein
TRBV20-1	NA	TRBJ2-7	SASFSGSDEQY
TRBV6-5	TRBD2	TRBJ2-7	ATATSGEDEQY
TRBV7-7	TRBD1	TRBJ1-1	ASSPYRGNTEAF
TRBV9	TRBD2	TRBJ2-5	ASSAQRGEETQY
TRBV28	TRBD1	TRBJ2-4	ASSPTGTALRTN
TRBV12-3/TRBV12-4	TRBD1	TRBJ2-7	ASSPGQASWDRTYEQY
TRBV3-1	NA	TRBJ1-1	ASSQVRLTGAEAF
TRBV5-1	NA	TRBJ1-1	ASSLVGQVVTEAF
TRBV7-8	NA	TRBJ2-1	ASSLAHRPSADEDEQF
TRBV12-3/TRBV12-4	NA	TRBJ2-2	ASSLSTLSTGELF
TRBV20-1	TRBD2	TRBJ2-3	SASSAPGRGGLDTQY
TRBV6-2/TRBV6-3	NA	TRBJ2-3	ASSYAVVHTQY
TRBV20-1	TRBD1	TRBJ1-6	SAMDRSNSPLH
TRBV4-1	NA	TRBJ1-2	ASSQEQGGYGYT
TRBV10-3	TRBD2	TRBJ2-7	AISESFALGGRNSEQY
TRBV25-1	TRBD2	TRBJ2-1	ASNPSGGYYSSYNEQF
TRBV4-3	NA	TRBJ2-2	ASSQQRAGTGELF
TRBV5-1	NA	TRBJ2-7	ASSLGRLLSYEQY
TRBV5-6	NA	TRBJ1-1	ASSLSEVWRTEAF
TRBV24-1	TRBD2	TRBJ2-2	ATSDALAENTGELF
TRBV6-5	TRBD1	TRBJ1-2	ASQGQGAGYT
TRBV6-6	TRBD1	TRBJ1-1	ASSSWDRDGRTEAF
TRBV7-9	TRBD1	TRBJ2-7	ASSSSRDSTSYEQY
TRBV6-2/TRBV6-3	NA	TRBJ2-7	ASSYVWGLTSSYEQY
TRBV9	NA	TRBJ1-3	ASSAGVGAGNTIY
TRBV7-3	NA	TRBJ2-3	ASSSGGADTQY
TRBV12-3/TRBV12-4	NA	TRBJ2-3	ASSEYTDTQY
TRBV20-1	NA	TRBJ2-2	SATGQFNTGELF
TRBV4-1	TRBD2	TRBJ2-7	ASRQGLALIYEQY
TRBV5-1	TRBD1	TRBJ2-2	ASSVQGARNGELF
TRBV4-1	NA	TRBJ2-7	ASSQENRPGNEQY
TRBV12-3/TRBV12-4	NA	TRBJ2-6	ASSPQVSRSGANVLT
TRBV7-8	NA	TRBJ2-5	ASSPPGGSTQQETQY
TRBV5-1	TRBD2	TRBJ2-1	ASSLDRGGPYNEQF
TRBV29-1	NA	TRBJ2-1	SVEYYNEQF
TRBV7-8	NA	TRBJ1-1	ASSTGGGVTEAF
TRBV24-1	NA	TRBJ1-5	ATSEEGYQPQH
TRBV27	TRBD1	TRBJ1-6	ASSDRATSPLH
TRBV24-1	NA	TRBJ2-2	ATRQGLDTGELF
TRBV4-1	NA	TRBJ2-7	ASSRGGGNEQY
TRBV9	NA	TRBJ1-3	ASSSTRGEIGNTIY
TRBV12-3/TRBV12-4	NA	TRBJ2-1	ASSLIQGSPYNEQF
TRBV7-9	NA	TRBJ2-3	ASSLVTSSQY
TRBV5-1	TRBD2	TRBJ2-4	ASSAYPGLAGVLAKNIQY
TRBV5-6	NA	TRBJ2-7	ASSSNHRVPEVYEQY
TRBV25-1	TRBD1	TRBJ2-1	ASSEWGQGDYNEQF
TRBV25-1	NA	TRBJ2-3	ASSEVSDTQY